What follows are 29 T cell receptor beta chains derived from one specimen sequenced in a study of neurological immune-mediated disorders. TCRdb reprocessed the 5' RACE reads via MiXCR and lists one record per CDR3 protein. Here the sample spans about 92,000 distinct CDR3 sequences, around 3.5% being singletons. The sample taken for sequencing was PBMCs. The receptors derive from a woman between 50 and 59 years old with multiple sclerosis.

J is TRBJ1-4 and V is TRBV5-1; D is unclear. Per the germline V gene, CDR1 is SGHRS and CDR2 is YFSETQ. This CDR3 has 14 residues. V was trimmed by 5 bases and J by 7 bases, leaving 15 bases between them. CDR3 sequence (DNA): TGCGCCAGCAGATCGGGCCCAATAGGTGAAAAACTGTTTTTT. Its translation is CASRSGPIGEKLFF.

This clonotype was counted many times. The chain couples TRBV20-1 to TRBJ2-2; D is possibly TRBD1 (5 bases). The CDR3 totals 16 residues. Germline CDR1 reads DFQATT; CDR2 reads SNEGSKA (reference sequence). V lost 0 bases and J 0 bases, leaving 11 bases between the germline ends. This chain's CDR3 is CSARDLRGSNTGELFF. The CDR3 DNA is TGCAGTGCTAGAGATCTTAGGGGCTCGAACACCGGGGAGCTGTTTTTT.

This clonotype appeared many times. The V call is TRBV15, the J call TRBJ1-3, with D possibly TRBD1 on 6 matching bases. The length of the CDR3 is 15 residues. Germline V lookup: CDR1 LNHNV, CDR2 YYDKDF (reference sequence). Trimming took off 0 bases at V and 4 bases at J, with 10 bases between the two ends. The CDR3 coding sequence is TGTGCCACCAGCAGAGAAAGGGGGGCGGGAAACACCATATATTTT. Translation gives CATSRERGAGNTIYF.

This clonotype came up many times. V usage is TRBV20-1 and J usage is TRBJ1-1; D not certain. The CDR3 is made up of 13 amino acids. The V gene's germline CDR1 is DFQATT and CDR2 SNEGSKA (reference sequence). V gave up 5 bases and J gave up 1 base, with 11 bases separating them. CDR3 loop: CSAPYQANTEAFF. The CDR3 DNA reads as TGCAGTGCTCCGTACCAGGCGAACACTGAAGCTTTCTTT.

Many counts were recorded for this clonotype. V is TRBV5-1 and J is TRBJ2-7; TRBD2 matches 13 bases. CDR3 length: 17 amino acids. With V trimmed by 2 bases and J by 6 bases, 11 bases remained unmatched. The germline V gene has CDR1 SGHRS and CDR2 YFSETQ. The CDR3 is CASSFPTSGGDLGEQYF. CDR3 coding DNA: TGCGCCAGCAGCTTTCCAACTAGCGGGGGGGACCTCGGCGAGCAGTACTTC.

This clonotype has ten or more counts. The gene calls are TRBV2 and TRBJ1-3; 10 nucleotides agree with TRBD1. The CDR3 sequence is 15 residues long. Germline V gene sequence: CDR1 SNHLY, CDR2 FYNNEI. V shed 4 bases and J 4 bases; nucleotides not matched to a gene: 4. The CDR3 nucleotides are TGTGCCAGCAGTGGGGGACAGGGGATCGGAAACACCATATATTTT. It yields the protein CASSGGQGIGNTIYF. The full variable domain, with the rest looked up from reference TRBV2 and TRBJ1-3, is EPEVTQTPSHQVTQMGQEVILRCVPISNHLYFYWYRQILGQKVEFLVSFYNNEISEKSEIFDDQFSVERPDGSNFTLKIRSTKLEDSAMYFCASSGGQGIGNTIYFGEGSWLTVV.

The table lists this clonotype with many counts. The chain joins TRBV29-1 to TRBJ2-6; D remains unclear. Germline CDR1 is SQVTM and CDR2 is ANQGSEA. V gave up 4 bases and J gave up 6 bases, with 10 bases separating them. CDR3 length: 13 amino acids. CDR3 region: CSVGSGLANVLTF. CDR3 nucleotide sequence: TGCAGCGTTGGCTCGGGTTTGGCCAACGTCCTGACTTTC.

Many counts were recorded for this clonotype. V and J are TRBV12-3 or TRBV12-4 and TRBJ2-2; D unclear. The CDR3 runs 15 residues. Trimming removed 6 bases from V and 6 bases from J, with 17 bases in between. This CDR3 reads CASRPFIATPGELFF. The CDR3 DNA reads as TGTGCCAGCAGACCCTTTATAGCCACCCCCGGGGAGCTGTTTTTT.

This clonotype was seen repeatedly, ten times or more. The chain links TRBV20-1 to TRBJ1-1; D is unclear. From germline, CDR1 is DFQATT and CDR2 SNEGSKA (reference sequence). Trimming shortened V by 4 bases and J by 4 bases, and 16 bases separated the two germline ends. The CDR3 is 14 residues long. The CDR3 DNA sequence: TGCAGTGCTAACAGACGCGAATGGGGCACTGAAGCTTTCTTT. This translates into CSANRREWGTEAFF.

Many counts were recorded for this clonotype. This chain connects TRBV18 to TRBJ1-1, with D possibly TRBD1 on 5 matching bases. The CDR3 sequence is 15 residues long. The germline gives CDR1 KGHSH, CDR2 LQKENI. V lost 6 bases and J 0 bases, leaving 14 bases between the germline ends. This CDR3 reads CASSGRGPMNTEAFF. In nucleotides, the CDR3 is TGTGCCAGCTCCGGACGGGGCCCGATGAACACTGAAGCTTTCTTT.

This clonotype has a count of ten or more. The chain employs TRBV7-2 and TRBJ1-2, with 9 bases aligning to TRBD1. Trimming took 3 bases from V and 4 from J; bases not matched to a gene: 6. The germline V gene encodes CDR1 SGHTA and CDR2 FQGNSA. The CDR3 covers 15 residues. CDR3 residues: CASSFRQGVSYGYTF. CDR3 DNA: TGTGCCAGCAGCTTCCGACAGGGGGTATCCTATGGCTACACCTTC.

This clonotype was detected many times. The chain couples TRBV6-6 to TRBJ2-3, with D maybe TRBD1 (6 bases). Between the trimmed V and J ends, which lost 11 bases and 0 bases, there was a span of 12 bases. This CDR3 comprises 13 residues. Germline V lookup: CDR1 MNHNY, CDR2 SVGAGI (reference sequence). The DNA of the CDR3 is TGTGCCGGAAGACAGGATAGCACAGATACGCAGTATTTT. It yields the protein CAGRQDSTDTQYF.

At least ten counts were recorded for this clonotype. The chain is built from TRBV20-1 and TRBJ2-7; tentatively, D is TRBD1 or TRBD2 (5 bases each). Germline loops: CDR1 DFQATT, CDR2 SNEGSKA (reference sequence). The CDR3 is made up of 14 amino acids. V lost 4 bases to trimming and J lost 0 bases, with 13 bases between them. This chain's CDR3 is CSATGTRGSYEQYF. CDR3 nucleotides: TGCAGTGCTACAGGTACTAGGGGCTCCTACGAGCAGTACTTC.

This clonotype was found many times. DNA of the CDR3: TGCGCCAGCAGCCGCCCCCCCGGGCGAGAGCAGTACTTC. Protein product: CASSRPPGREQYF. The chain joins TRBV5-1 to TRBJ2-7; D call uncertain. With 4 bases removed from V and 7 bases from J, the gap between germline ends came to 15 bases. The CDR3 sequence is 13 residues long. CDR1 is SGHRS, CDR2 YFSETQ, per germline.

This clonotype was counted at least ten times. As DNA, the CDR3 is TGTGCCAGCAGCCCGACCCCCCGGGGGTCCTACAATGAGCAGTTCTTC. It is translated as CASSPTPRGSYNEQFF. This chain links TRBV7-8 with TRBJ2-1; D may be TRBD2 (6 bases). The CDR3 totals 16 residues. Per germline, CDR1 SGHVS and CDR2 FQNEAQ. Trimming stripped 5 bases from V and 1 base from J, with 15 bases between.

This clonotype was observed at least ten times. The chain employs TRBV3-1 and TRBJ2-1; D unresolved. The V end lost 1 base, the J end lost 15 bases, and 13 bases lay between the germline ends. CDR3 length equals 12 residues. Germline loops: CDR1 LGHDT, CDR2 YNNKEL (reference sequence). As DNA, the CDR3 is TGTGCCAGCAGCCAAGTGGTCCTCAGGCTGTTCTTC. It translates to CASSQVVLRLFF.

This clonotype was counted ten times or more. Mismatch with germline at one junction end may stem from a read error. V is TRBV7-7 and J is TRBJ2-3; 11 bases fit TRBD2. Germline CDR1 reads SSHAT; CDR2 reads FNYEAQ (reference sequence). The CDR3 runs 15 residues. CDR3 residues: CASSQGLAGGDTQYF. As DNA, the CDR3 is TGTGCTAGCAGCCAAGGGCTAGCGGGGGGTGACACGCAGTATTTT.

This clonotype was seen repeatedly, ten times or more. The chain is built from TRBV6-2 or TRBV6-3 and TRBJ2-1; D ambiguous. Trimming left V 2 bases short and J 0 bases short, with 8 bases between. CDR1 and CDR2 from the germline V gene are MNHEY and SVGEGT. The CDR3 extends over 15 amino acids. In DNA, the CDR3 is TGTGCCAGCAGTTACGGCGCTAGCTCCTACAATGAGCAGTTCTTC. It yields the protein CASSYGASSYNEQFF.

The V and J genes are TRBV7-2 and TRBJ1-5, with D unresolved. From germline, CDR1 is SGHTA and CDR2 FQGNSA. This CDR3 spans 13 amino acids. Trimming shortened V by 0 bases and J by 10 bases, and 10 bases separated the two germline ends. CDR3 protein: CASSLARKVPQHF. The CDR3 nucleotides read TGTGCCAGCAGCTTAGCGCGGAAAGTCCCCCAGCATTTT.

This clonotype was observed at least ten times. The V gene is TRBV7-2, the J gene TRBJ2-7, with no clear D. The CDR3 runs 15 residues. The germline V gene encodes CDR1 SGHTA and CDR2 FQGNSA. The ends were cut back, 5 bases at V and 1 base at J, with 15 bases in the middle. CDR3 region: CASSPKGYRSYEQYF. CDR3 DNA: TGTGCCAGCAGCCCGAAAGGGTACAGATCCTACGAGCAGTACTTC. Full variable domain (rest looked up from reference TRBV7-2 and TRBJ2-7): GAGVSQSPSNKVTEKGKDVELRCDPISGHTALYWYRQSLGQGLEFLIYFQGNSAPDKSGLPSDRFSAERTGGSVSTLTIQRTQQEDSAVYLCASSPKGYRSYEQYFGPGTRLTVT.

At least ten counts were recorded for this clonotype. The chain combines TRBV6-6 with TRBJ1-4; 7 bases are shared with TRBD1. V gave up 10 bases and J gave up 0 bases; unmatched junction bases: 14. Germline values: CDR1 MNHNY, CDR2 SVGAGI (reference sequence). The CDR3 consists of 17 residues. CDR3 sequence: CATSGKKGGATNEKLFF. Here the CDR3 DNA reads TGTGCCACCTCTGGGAAGAAAGGGGGCGCAACTAATGAAAAACTGTTTTTT.

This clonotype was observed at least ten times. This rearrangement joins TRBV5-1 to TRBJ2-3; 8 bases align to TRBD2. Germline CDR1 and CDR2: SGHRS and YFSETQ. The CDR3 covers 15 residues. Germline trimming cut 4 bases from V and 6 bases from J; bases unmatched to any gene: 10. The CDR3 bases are TGCGCCAGCAGCCGGGAGGGTCGCCCACTCGATACGCAGTATTTT. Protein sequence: CASSREGRPLDTQYF.

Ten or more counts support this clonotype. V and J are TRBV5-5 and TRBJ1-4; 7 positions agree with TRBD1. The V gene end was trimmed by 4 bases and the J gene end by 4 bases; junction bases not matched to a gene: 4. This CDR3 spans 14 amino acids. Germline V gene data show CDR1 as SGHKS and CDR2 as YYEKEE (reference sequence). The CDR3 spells CASSPGTVNEKLFF. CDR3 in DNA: TGTGCCAGCAGCCCGGGGACAGTTAATGAAAAACTGTTTTTT.

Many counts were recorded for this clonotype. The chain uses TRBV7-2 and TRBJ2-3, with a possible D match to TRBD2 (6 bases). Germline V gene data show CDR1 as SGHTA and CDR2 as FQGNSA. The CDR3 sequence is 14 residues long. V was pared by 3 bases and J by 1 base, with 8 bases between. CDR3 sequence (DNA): TGTGCCAGCAGCTTGTCTAGCGGCACAGATACGCAGTATTTT. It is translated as CASSLSSGTDTQYF. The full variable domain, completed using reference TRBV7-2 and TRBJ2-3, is GAGVSQSPSNKVTEKGKDVELRCDPISGHTALYWYRQSLGQGLEFLIYFQGNSAPDKSGLPSDRFSAERTGGSVSTLTIQRTQQEDSAVYLCASSLSSGTDTQYFGPGTRLTVL.

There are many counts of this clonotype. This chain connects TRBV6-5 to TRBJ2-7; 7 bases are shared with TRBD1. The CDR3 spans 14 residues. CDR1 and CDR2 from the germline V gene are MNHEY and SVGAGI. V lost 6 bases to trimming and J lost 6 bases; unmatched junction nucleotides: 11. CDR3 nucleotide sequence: TGTGCCAGCAGATCCCCACAGGGGAATCGCGAGCAGTACTTC. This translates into CASRSPQGNREQYF.

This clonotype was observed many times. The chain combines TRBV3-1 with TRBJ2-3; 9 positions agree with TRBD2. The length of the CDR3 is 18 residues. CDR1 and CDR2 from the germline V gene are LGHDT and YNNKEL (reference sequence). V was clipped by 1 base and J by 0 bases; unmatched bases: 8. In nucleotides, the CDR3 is TGTGCCAGCAGCCAAGCATGGGGGCTAGCGGGAAGCACAGATACGCAGTATTTT. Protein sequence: CASSQAWGLAGSTDTQYF.

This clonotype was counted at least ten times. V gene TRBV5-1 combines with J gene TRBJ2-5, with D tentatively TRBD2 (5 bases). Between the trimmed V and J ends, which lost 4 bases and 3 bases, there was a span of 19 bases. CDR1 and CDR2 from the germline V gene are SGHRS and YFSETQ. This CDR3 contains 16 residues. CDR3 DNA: TGCGCCAGCAGCACCTCCCCACGGACTGAAGAAGAGACCCAGTACTTC. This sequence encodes CASSTSPRTEEETQYF.

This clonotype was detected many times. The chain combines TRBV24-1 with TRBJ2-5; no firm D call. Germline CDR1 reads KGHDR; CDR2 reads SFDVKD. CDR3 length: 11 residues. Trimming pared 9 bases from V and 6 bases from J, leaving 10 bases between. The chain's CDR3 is CATGSRKTQYF. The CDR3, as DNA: TGTGCCACCGGTTCTCGGAAGACCCAGTACTTC.

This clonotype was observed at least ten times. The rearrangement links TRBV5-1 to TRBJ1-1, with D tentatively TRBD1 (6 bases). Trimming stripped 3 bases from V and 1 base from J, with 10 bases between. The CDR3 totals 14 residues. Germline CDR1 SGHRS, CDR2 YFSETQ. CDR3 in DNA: TGCGCCAGCAGCTCCGGGACACGGAACACTGAAGCTTTCTTT. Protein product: CASSSGTRNTEAFF. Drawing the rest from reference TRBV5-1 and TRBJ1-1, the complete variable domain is KAGVTQTPRYLIKTRGQQVTLSCSPISGHRSVSWYQQTPGQGLQFLFEYFSETQRNKGNFPGRFSGRQFSNSRSEMNVSTLELGDSALYLCASSSGTRNTEAFFGQGTRLTVV.